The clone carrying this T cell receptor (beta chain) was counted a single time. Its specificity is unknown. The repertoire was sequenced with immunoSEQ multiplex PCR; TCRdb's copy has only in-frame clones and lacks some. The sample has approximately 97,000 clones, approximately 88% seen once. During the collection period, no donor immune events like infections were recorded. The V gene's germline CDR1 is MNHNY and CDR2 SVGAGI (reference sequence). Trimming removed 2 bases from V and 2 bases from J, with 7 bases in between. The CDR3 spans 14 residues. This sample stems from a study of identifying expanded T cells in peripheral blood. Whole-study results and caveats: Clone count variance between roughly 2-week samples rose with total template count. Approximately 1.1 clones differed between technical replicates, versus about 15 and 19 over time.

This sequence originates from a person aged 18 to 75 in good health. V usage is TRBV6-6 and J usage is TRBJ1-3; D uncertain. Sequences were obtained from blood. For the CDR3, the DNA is TGTGCCAGCAGTTACGACTCGACTGGAAACACCATATATTTT. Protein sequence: CASSYDSTGNTIYF.